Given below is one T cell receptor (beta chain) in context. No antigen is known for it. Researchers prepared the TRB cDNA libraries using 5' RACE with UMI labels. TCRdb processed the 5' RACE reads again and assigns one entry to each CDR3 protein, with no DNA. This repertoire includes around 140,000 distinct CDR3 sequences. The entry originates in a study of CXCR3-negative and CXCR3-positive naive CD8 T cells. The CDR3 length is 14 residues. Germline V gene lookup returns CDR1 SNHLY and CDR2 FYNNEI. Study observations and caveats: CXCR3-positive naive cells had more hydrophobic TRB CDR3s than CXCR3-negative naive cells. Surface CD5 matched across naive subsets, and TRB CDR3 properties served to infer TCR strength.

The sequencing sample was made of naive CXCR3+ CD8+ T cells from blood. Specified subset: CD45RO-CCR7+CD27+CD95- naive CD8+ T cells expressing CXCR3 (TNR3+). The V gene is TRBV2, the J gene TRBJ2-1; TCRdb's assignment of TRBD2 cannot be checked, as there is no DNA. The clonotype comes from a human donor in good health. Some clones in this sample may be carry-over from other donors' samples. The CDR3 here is CASSLSSGSNEQFF. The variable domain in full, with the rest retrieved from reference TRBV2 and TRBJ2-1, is EPEVTQTPSHQVTQMGQEVILRCVPISNHLYFYWYRQILGQKVEFLVSFYNNEISEKSEIFDDQFSVERPDGSNFTLKIRSTKLEDSAMYFCASSLSSGSNEQFFGPGTRLTVL.